One T cell receptor beta chain is described in this entry. Its antigen remains unidentified. TCRdb reanalysed the 5' RACE reads using MiXCR and keeps one entry per CDR3 protein. The sample contains 550,000 to 600,000 distinct CDR3 sequences, around a sixth of which appear only once. These data come from a study of T-cell memory formation after mild COVID-19. With 2 bases removed from V and 5 bases from J, the gap between germline ends came to 7 bases. The CDR3 totals 12 residues. Points from the study as a whole: Contracting CD8+ clones were enriched in EMRA, CD4+ mainly in CM and EM.

Sequencing was done on a sample of PBMCs or a T cell subset sorted from them (not recorded which). This sequence joins TRBV12-3 or TRBV12-4 and TRBJ2-7; no firm D call. This TCR was recovered from an adult woman who had mild COVID-19 (a few samples of this study predate the infection). Cell type and time point are not known. The DNA for the CDR3 is TGTGCCAGCAGTTTACTATCCCACGAGCAGTACTTC. Protein: CASSLLSHEQYF.